Listed here are 24 T cell receptor beta chains from one sample, sequenced in a study of long-term antiretroviral therapy in people with HIV. Running of the v3.0 immunoSEQ assay took place at survey level. Measured with immunoSEQ multiplex PCR; TCRdb has only the in-frame clones, and not every one. Of about 14,000 clones listed, about three quarters are singletons. This specimen was unsorted PBMCs, taken 1.3 years before starting antiretroviral therapy. The receptors here all came from a man in his forties with HIV.

The CDR3 bases are TGCGCCAGCAGCTTGTTTGGCAGGGGTAATGGCTACACCTTC. This gives the protein CASSLFGRGNGYTF. The J gene is TRBJ1-2, the V gene TRBV5-1; possibly TRBD1 for D (6 bases). The CDR3 contains 14 residues. The V gene's germline CDR1 is SGHRS and CDR2 YFSETQ. The germline V and J ends were trimmed by 1 base and 6 bases, with 13 bases remaining between them.

The chain links TRBV19 to TRBJ1-1, with 7 bases matching TRBD1. Germline trimming cut 3 bases from V and 4 bases from J; bases unmatched to any gene: 5. Germline V gene lookup returns CDR1 LNHDA and CDR2 SQIVND (reference sequence). The CDR3 covers 14 residues. CDR3 sequence: CASSMSTGSTEAFF. CDR3 nucleotide sequence: TGTGCCAGTAGTATGTCGACAGGGTCCACTGAAGCTTTCTTT.

The CDR3 DNA sequence: TGTGCCACCAGCAGAATAGCGGGGGTTACCTACGAGCAGTACTTC. It codes for CATSRIAGVTYEQYF. This rearrangement joins TRBV15 to TRBJ2-7; 9 nucleotides agree with TRBD2. CDR1 and CDR2 from the germline V gene are LNHNV and YYDKDF (reference sequence). Losses at the gene ends were 2 bases for V and 2 bases for J; bases not matched to a gene: 4. The CDR3 extends over 15 amino acids.

The gene calls are TRBV27 and TRBJ1-1; D not certain. CDR1 is MNHEY and CDR2 is SMNVEV in the germline V gene (reference sequence). Trimming cost V 1 base and J 1 base, with 4 bases left between them. The CDR3 covers 13 residues. The CDR3 reads CASSLWGNTEAFF. Here the CDR3 DNA reads TGTGCCAGCAGTTTATGGGGGAACACTGAAGCTTTCTTT.

A note on this clone: One junction end disagrees with the germline gene, perhaps due to a read error. The V call is TRBV5-4, the J call TRBJ2-7, with D possibly matching TRBD1 (5 bases). This CDR3 spans 15 amino acids. CDR1 is SGHNT and CDR2 is YYREEE in the germline V gene (reference sequence). The DNA of the CDR3 is TGTGCCAGCAGACGAGCACAGGACCTACCGGCCCTGGGGCACTTC. Translated: CASRRAQDLPALGHF. Supplemented by reference TRBV5-4 and TRBJ2-7, the full variable domain reads ETGVTQSPTHLIKTRGQQVTLRCSSQSGHNTVSWYQQALGQGPQFIFQYYREEENGRGNFPPRFSGLQFPNYSSELNVNALELDDSALYLCASRRAQDLPALGHFGPGTRLTVT.

The V call is TRBV11-2, the J call TRBJ2-1; 9 positions match TRBD2. Germline values: CDR1 SGHAT, CDR2 FQNNGV. Germline trimming cut 7 bases from V and 0 bases from J; bases unmatched to any gene: 13. The CDR3 spans 18 residues. CDR3 nucleotides: TGTGCCAGCACCTGGGGCCTAGCGGGGACCAGCTCCTACAATGAGCAGTTCTTC. Translating gives CASTWGLAGTSSYNEQFF. Looking up the rest from reference TRBV11-2 and TRBJ2-1 gives the full variable domain: EAGVAQSPRYKIIEKRQSVAFWCNPISGHATLYWYQQILGQGPKLLIQFQNNGVVDDSQLPKDRFSAERLKGVDSTLKIQPAKLEDSAVYLCASTWGLAGTSSYNEQFFGPGTRLTVL.

This clone was observed a single time. The chain employs TRBV6-6 and TRBJ2-2; perhaps TRBD1 as D (5 bases). Germline V gene sequence: CDR1 MNHNY, CDR2 SVGAGI (reference sequence). The CDR3 totals 13 residues. The ends were cut back, 2 bases at V and 8 bases at J, with 9 bases in the middle. In DNA form, the CDR3 reads TGTGCCAGCAGTTACGGCTCAGGGGGGGAGCTGTTTTTT. Residues: CASSYGSGGELFF.

J is TRBJ1-1 and V is TRBV29-1, with D perhaps matching TRBD1 (6 bases). The V gene lost 5 bases and the J gene lost 1 base, with 8 bases spanning the gap. Germline V gene lookup returns CDR1 SQVTM and CDR2 ANQGSEA. CDR3 length: 12 residues. CDR3 region: CSVSTGNTEAFF. CDR3 bases: TGCAGCGTTTCGACAGGGAACACTGAAGCTTTCTTT.

This rearrangement joins TRBV4-2 to TRBJ1-2; the match to TRBD1 covers 7 bases. The CDR3 has 15 residues. J lost 5 bases, V lost 0 bases, and 6 bases had no gene match. In germline, CDR1 is LGHNA, CDR2 YNFKEQ. The CDR3 region is CASSQERQGQYGYTF. The DNA for the CDR3 is TGTGCCAGCAGCCAAGAGCGACAGGGCCAATATGGCTACACCTTC.

The rearrangement joins TRBV4-1 to TRBJ2-1; D is uncertain. Trimming cost V 0 bases and J 2 bases, with 11 bases left between them. The CDR3 length is 16 residues. Germline V gene lookup returns CDR1 MGHRA and CDR2 YSYEKL. The chain's CDR3 is CASSQDPSLTYNEQFF. CDR3 bases: TGCGCCAGCAGCCAAGACCCTTCGTTAACCTACAATGAGCAGTTCTTC.

The CDR3 is CASRDRGVGETQYF. The CDR3 DNA reads as TGTGCCAGTAGAGACAGGGGAGTAGGGGAGACCCAGTACTTC. The chain has TRBV19 and TRBJ2-5; 8 bases map to TRBD1. V lost 6 bases and J lost 5; bases outside the gene matches: 8. This CDR3 is built from 14 residues. Germline values: CDR1 LNHDA, CDR2 SQIVND (reference sequence). Based on the CDR3 plus reference TRBV19 and TRBJ2-5, the full variable domain is DGGITQSPKYLFRKEGQNVTLSCEQNLNHDAMYWYRQDPGQGLRLIYYSQIVNDFQKGDIAEGYSVSREKKESFPLTVTSAQKNPTAFYLCASRDRGVGETQYFGPGTRLLVL.

V and J are TRBV7-9 and TRBJ2-7; the match to TRBD1 covers 7 bases. This CDR3 is built from 15 residues. V lost 5 bases, J lost 2 bases, and 9 bases stayed unmatched. Germline values: CDR1 SEHNR, CDR2 FQNEAQ (reference sequence). CDR3 sequence reads: CASSPPTGYTYEQYF. The CDR3 DNA is TGTGCCAGCAGCCCACCGACAGGGTACACCTACGAGCAGTACTTC.

This clone was recorded once. J is TRBJ2-3 and V is TRBV5-1; 8 bases fit TRBD1. V was clipped by 0 bases and J by 5 bases; unmatched bases: 2. CDR1 and CDR2 (germline): SGHRS, YFSETQ. This CDR3 has 14 amino acids. The CDR3 here is CASSLVQGGDTQYF. Written as DNA, the CDR3 is TGCGCCAGCAGCTTGGTACAGGGGGGAGATACGCAGTATTTT.

This chain connects TRBV5-4 to TRBJ2-2, with D maybe TRBD2 (5 bases). Trimming shortened V by 3 bases and J by 6 bases, and 12 bases separated the two germline ends. CDR3 length equals 14 residues. The germline V gene encodes CDR1 SGHNT and CDR2 YYREEE (reference sequence). The CDR3 here is CASSSFGLPGELFF. DNA for the CDR3: TGTGCCAGCAGCTCGTTCGGACTCCCCGGGGAGCTGTTTTTT. Variable domain in full (rest from reference TRBV5-4 and TRBJ2-2): ETGVTQSPTHLIKTRGQQVTLRCSSQSGHNTVSWYQQALGQGPQFIFQYYREEENGRGNFPPRFSGLQFPNYSSELNVNALELDDSALYLCASSSFGLPGELFFGEGSRLTVL.

The CDR3: CATAEGGAIAGNTIYF. The DNA for the CDR3 is TGTGCCACCGCTGAGGGGGGGGCTATAGCTGGAAACACCATATATTTT. This chain connects TRBV15 to TRBJ1-3; D may be TRBD1 (6 bases). CDR3 length: 16 amino acids. The ends were cut back, 8 bases at V and 2 bases at J, with 19 bases in the middle. Germline V gene sequence: CDR1 LNHNV, CDR2 YYDKDF (reference sequence). Supplemented by reference TRBV15 and TRBJ1-3, the full variable domain reads DAMVIQNPRYQVTQFGKPVTLSCSQTLNHNVMYWYQQKSSQAPKLLFHYYDKDFNNEADTPDNFQSRRPNTSFCFLDIRSPGLGDTAMYLCATAEGGAIAGNTIYFGEGSWLTVV.

This clone was observed a handful of times. This sequence joins TRBV10-1 and TRBJ2-7; D not resolved. In germline, CDR1 is WNHNN, CDR2 SYGVQD (reference sequence). This CDR3 is built from 15 residues. The V end lost 0 bases, the J end lost 3 bases, and 12 bases lay between the germline ends. In nucleotides, the CDR3 is TGCGCCAGCAGTGAGTCGCCAGGAGAGATCTACGAGCAGTACTTC. This sequence encodes CASSESPGEIYEQYF.

The chain employs TRBV19 and TRBJ1-4; no firm D call. The CDR3 sequence is 15 residues long. Germline loops: CDR1 LNHDA, CDR2 SQIVND (reference sequence). V was pared by 7 bases and J by 6 bases, with 18 bases between. CDR3 sequence: CASTSLGGPDEKLFF. CDR3 bases: TGTGCCAGTACCTCATTGGGTGGACCCGATGAAAAACTGTTTTTT. The entire variable domain, with the rest obtained from reference TRBV19 and TRBJ1-4, is as follows: DGGITQSPKYLFRKEGQNVTLSCEQNLNHDAMYWYRQDPGQGLRLIYYSQIVNDFQKGDIAEGYSVSREKKESFPLTVTSAQKNPTAFYLCASTSLGGPDEKLFFGSGTQLSVL.

This clone was detected a few times. The chain has TRBV6-1 and TRBJ1-2; weak D call: TRBD1 (6 bases). The V gene lost 4 bases and the J gene lost 2 bases, with 14 bases spanning the gap. The CDR3 has 15 amino acids. CDR1 is MNHNS and CDR2 is SASEGT in the germline V gene. CDR3 residues: CASSVTGLNNYGYTF. CDR3 bases: TGTGCCAGCAGTGTTACAGGGTTGAACAACTATGGCTACACCTTC.

This sequence joins TRBV27 and TRBJ1-2; unclear D gene. The CDR3 has 14 amino acids. CDR1 and CDR2 from the germline V gene are MNHEY and SMNVEV (reference sequence). The V and J ends lost 3 bases and 0 bases respectively, with 8 bases between them. CDR3 region: CASSFRATNYGYTF. The CDR3 nucleotides are TGTGCCAGCAGTTTCCGGGCTACTAACTATGGCTACACCTTC.

This clone was detected once. The rearrangement uses TRBV30 and TRBJ2-6; weak D call: TRBD2 (6 bases). The CDR3 contains 16 residues. The germline V gene has CDR1 GTSNPN and CDR2 SVGIG (reference sequence). V dropped 0 bases and J dropped 2 bases, with 11 bases sitting between them. The CDR3 here is CAWSVLGGAGANVLTF. Here the CDR3 DNA reads TGTGCCTGGAGTGTACTGGGGGGAGCTGGGGCCAACGTCCTGACTTTC. Supplemented by reference TRBV30 and TRBJ2-6, the full variable domain reads SQTIHQWPATLVQPVGSPLSLECTVEGTSNPNLYWYRQAAGRGLQLLFYSVGIGQISSEVPQNLSASRPQDRQFILSSKKLLLSDSGFYLCAWSVLGGAGANVLTFGAGSRLTVL.

The rearrangement uses TRBV18 and TRBJ2-7, with D possibly TRBD2 on 6 matching bases. This CDR3 has 13 amino acids. Germline CDR1 is KGHSH and CDR2 is LQKENI. V lost 4 bases to trimming and J lost 3 bases, with 10 bases between them. CDR3 nucleotide sequence: TGTGCCAGCTCACAGGGACTCCACTACGAGCAGTACTTC. This gives the protein CASSQGLHYEQYF.

This clone was recorded a few times. The CDR3 sequence: CASNDRDYGYTF. The CDR3 DNA sequence: TGTGCCAGCAACGACAGGGACTATGGCTACACCTTC. The J gene is TRBJ1-2, the V gene TRBV2, with 7 bases aligning to TRBD1. This CDR3 has 12 residues. Germline CDR1 is SNHLY and CDR2 is FYNNEI. Trimming cost V 7 bases and J 3 bases; bases outside gene matches: 2.

The rearrangement uses TRBV19 and TRBJ1-6; a possible D gene is TRBD1 (5 bases). V was pared by 1 base and J by 7 bases, with 8 bases between. CDR1 LNHDA and CDR2 SQIVND come from the germline V gene (reference sequence). The CDR3 runs 14 residues. The CDR3 DNA follows: TGTGCCAGTAGTATAGGACAGCGGAATTCACCCCTCCACTTT. This codes for CASSIGQRNSPLHF.

The chain uses TRBV30 and TRBJ1-1; D gene unclear. Germline V lookup: CDR1 GTSNPN, CDR2 SVGIG (reference sequence). V gave up 4 bases and J gave up 10 bases, with 25 bases separating them. The CDR3 contains 15 residues. The chain's CDR3 is CAWTKTSAVKWSAFF. CDR3 sequence (DNA): TGTGCCTGGACCAAAACCTCCGCAGTCAAGTGGTCAGCTTTCTTT.